Listed below are T cell receptor beta chains from one sample, sequenced in a study of cytomegalovirus exposure and HLA in healthy donors. Profiled with immunoSEQ multiplex PCR; TCRdb holds only in-frame clones, not every one. The sample consists of under 150,000 clones, 75% to 85% of them appearing once. The specimen was PBMCs. The receptors come from a woman between 40 and 50 years old in good health and CMV-seronegative. Each CDR3 is given with its conserved first and last residue. The D gene is left open where the match is weak. Clone size is stated in some rows and not others, as once, few, many or a class when expanded.

CDR3aa	CDR3nt	d_gene	j_gene	abundance	v_gene
CARSLGQGLNTGELFF	TGCGCCCGCAGCTTGGGGCAGGGCCTCAATACCGGGGAGCTGTTTTTT	NA	TRBJ2-2	NA	TRBV5-1
CASSYDQGPGNTIYF	TGTGCCAGCAGTTACGACCAGGGGCCTGGAAACACCATATATTTT	NA	TRBJ1-3	NA	TRBV6-6
CASSTPPREKLFF	TGTGCCAGTAGTACCCCACCCAGGGAAAAACTGTTTTTT	NA	TRBJ1-4	once	TRBV19
CASSVEGGGVAYEQYF	TGTGCCAGCAGCGTAGAGGGGGGGGGAGTAGCCTACGAGCAGTACTTC	NA	TRBJ2-7	NA	TRBV9
CASSKAWDTYQPQHF	TGTGCCAGCAGCAAGGCGTGGGACACTTATCAGCCCCAGCATTTT	NA	TRBJ1-5	NA	TRBV21-1
CASRETGGYNEQFF	TGTGCCAGTAGGGAGACAGGGGGCTACAATGAGCAGTTCTTC	TRBD1	TRBJ2-1	NA	TRBV2
CASSVAGSSTDTQYF	TGTGCCAGCAGTGTAGCGGGATCTAGCACAGATACGCAGTATTTT	TRBD2	TRBJ2-3	NA	TRBV27
CASSLVTLICQPQHF	TGCGCCAGCAGCTTGGTGACTTTGATCTGTCAGCCCCAGCATTTT	NA	TRBJ1-5	few	TRBV5-1
CASSTGQGRYGYTF	TGTGCCAGCAGCACGGGACAGGGACGCTATGGCTACACCTTC	TRBD1	TRBJ1-2	NA	TRBV6-5
CASSSGGTFGSYTIYF	TGTGCCAGCAGCTCTGGAGGGACCTTTGGATCATACACCATATATTTT	NA	TRBJ1-3	NA	TRBV5-6
CASSLDRRSEQYF	TGTGCCAGCAGCTTAGATCGTCGGTCCGAGCAGTACTTC	NA	TRBJ2-7	NA	TRBV11-2
CASSPPTGTTDTQYF	TGCGCCAGCAGCCCCCCGACAGGGACCACAGATACGCAGTATTTT	TRBD1	TRBJ2-3	NA	TRBV5-1
CASSSQGSEKLFF	TGTGCCAGCAGCTCACAGGGTAGTGAAAAACTGTTTTTT	NA	TRBJ1-4	NA	TRBV4-2
CASSARPGTGKKAFF	TGTGCCAGCAGTGCACGACCCGGGACAGGTAAAAAAGCTTTCTTT	TRBD1	TRBJ1-1	NA	TRBV6-4
CASTLLESDTQYF	TGTGCCAGCACCCTCCTAGAGTCAGATACGCAGTATTTT	NA	TRBJ2-3	NA	TRBV7-9
CASSVESRGLEQYF	TGTGCCAGCAGCGTAGAATCCAGGGGGCTCGAGCAGTACTTC	TRBD1	TRBJ2-7	NA	TRBV9
CASSLSGVAGETQYF	TGTGCCAGCAGCTTAAGCGGGGTGGCGGGAGAGACCCAGTACTTC	TRBD2	TRBJ2-5	NA	TRBV5-4
CASSGGQVLYGYTF	TGTGCCAGCAGCGGGGGACAGGTTCTCTATGGCTACACCTTC	TRBD1	TRBJ1-2	NA	TRBV7-9
CASSPNTGGSNQPQHF	TGTGCCAGCTCACCCAATACAGGGGGTAGCAATCAGCCCCAGCATTTT	TRBD1	TRBJ1-5	NA	TRBV18
CASSPEAFQETQYF	TGTGCCAGCAGTCCAGAGGCGTTCCAAGAGACCCAGTACTTC	NA	TRBJ2-5	NA	TRBV28